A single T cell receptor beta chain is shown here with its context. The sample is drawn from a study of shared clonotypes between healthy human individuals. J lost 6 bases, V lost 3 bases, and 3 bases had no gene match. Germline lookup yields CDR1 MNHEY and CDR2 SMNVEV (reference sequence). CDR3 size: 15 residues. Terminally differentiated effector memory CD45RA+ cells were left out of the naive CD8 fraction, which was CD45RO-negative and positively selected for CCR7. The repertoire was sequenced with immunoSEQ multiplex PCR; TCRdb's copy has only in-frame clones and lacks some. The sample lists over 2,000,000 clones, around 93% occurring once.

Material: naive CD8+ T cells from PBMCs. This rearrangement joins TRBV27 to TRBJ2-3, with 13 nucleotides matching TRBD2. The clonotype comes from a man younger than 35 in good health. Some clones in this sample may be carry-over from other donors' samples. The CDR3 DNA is TGTGCCAGCAGTTTGGGGGGACTAGCGGGGGATACGCAGTATTTT. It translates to CASSLGGLAGDTQYF.